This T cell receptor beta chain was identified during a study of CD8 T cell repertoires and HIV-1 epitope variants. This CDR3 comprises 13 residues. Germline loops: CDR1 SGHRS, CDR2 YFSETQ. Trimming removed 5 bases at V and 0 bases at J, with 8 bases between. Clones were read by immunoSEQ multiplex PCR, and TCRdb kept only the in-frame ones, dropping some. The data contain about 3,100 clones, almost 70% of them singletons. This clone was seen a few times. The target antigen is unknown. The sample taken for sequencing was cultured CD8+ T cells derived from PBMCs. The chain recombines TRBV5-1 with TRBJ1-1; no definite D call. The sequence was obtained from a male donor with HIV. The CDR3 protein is CASSPAMNTEAFF. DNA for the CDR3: TGCGCCAGCAGTCCTGCCATGAACACTGAAGCTTTCTTT.